The source of this T cell receptor (beta chain) is a study of blood T cell repertoires in COVID-19. In the original processing: The authors estimated nucleated cell counts from reference gene primer amplification. Only in-frame clones appear in the TCRdb table, and some are missing; sequencing was by immunoSEQ multiplex PCR. V and J calls and clone size are copied from that table; D and trimming were computed from the DNA. Found here are over 150,000 clones, 60% to 80% of them singletons; the top ten hold more than 25%. CDR3 length: 15 amino acids. The V gene lost 5 bases and the J gene lost 0 bases, with 14 bases spanning the gap. Germline loops: CDR1 ENHRY, CDR2 SYGVKD.

The sequence came from a woman in her sixties or seventies with acute or convalescent COVID-19. The chain carries TRBV10-3 and TRBJ2-7; TRBD1 might be the D (6 bases). Sequencing used peripheral blood. CDR3 sequence reads: CAISTTGQSSYEQYF. For the CDR3, the DNA is TGTGCCATCAGTACGACGGGACAAAGCTCCTACGAGCAGTACTTC.